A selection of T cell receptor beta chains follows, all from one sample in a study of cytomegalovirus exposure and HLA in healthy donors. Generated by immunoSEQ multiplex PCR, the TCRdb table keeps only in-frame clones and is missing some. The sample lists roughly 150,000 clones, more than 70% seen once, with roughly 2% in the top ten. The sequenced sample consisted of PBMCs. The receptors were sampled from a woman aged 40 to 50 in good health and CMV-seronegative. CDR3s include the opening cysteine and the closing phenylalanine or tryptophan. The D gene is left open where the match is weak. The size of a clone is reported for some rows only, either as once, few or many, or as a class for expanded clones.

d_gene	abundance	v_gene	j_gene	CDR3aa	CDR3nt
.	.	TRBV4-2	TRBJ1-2	CASSLDRSKANYGYTF	TGTGCCAGCAGCCTCGATCGGAGCAAGGCTAACTATGGCTACACCTTC
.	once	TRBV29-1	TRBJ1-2	CSVEEKTGRGYGYTF	TGCAGCGTTGAAGAGAAGACCGGGAGGGGCTATGGCTACACCTTC
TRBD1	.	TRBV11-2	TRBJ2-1	CASKRGQGSYNEQFF	TGTGCCAGCAAGCGGGGACAGGGCTCCTACAATGAGCAGTTCTTC
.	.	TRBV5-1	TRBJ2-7	CASSGGGFYEQYF	TGCGCCAGCAGCGGGGGCGGATTCTACGAGCAGTACTTC
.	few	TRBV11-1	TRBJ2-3	CASSPQGGEVTDTQYF	TGTGCCAGCAGCCCTCAGGGTGGGGAGGTCACAGATACGCAGTATTTT
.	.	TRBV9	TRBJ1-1	CASSVVPGETEAFF	TGTGCCAGCAGCGTAGTCCCAGGGGAGACTGAAGCTTTCTTT
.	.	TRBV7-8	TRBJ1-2	CASSLSGHVGYTF	TGTGCCAGCAGCTTATCCGGTCACGTTGGCTACACCTTC
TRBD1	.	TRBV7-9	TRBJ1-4	CASSRDRENEKLFF	TGTGCCAGCAGCCGAGACAGGGAGAATGAAAAACTGTTTTTT
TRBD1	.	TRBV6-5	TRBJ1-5	CASPHRGSNQPQHF	TGTGCCAGCCCACACAGGGGATCGAATCAGCCCCAGCATTTT
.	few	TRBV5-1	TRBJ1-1	CASSPRGASTEAFF	TGCGCCAGTAGCCCACGGGGGGCGAGTACTGAAGCTTTCTTT
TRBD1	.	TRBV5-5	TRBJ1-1	CASSEDRDTEAFF	TGTGCCAGCAGCGAGGACAGGGACACTGAAGCTTTCTTT
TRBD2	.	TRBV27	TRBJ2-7	CASSLSGRWYEQYF	TGTGCCAGCAGTTTAAGCGGGAGGTGGTACGAGCAGTACTTC
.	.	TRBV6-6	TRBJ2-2	CASSPLFPRAGELFF	TGTGCCAGCAGCCCCCTTTTCCCCCGAGCCGGGGAGCTGTTTTTT
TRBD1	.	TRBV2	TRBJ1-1	CASSHPGQGATEAFF	TGTGCCAGCAGTCATCCGGGACAGGGGGCGACTGAAGCTTTCTTT
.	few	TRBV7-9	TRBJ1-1	CASSLDSIEAFF	TGTGCCAGCAGCTTAGACAGTATTGAAGCTTTCTTT
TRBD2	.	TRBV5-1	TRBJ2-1	CASSLDSGGAPYNEQFF	TGCGCCAGCAGCTTGGATAGCGGGGGGGCCCCCTACAATGAGCAGTTCTTC